Described below is a single TCR beta chain sequence and its context. This clone was observed once. Its antigen is not yet known. No much larger clonotype is one base removed from it; base qualities were not supplied. From the cysteine through the phenylalanine, the CDR3 covers 17 amino acids. Only CDR3 DNA is held: 51 bases, read in frame from base 1. The germline V gene encodes CDR1 SGHVS and CDR2 FNYEAQ. V drops 5 bases and J drops 2 bases, leaving 21 bases in between. TCR CDR3 regions were amplified from genomic DNA by multiplex PCR using the deep immunoSEQ assay. Extracted genomic DNA from each cell subset was spread evenly across all wells of several immunoSEQ 96-well plates, with each plate serving as a replicate. For sorted subsets, around 200 ng genomic DNA, equal to approximately 30,000 T cell genomes, was loaded into each replicate PCR. The purified libraries were quantified using a Qubit 3.0 fluorometer, sized with a Bioanalyzer 2100, and then quantified again using the KAPA Library Quantification kit. Every immunoSEQ 96-well plate was sequenced on a dedicated single-read 150-cycle Illumina NextSeq 550 flow cell. For the original study's pipeline: Because only junctional sequences without quality scores were contained in the immunoSEQ output, filtering matching that applied to full-length reads could not be performed. Sequences were annotated with PyIR, a Python wrapper for IgBLAST v1.9, and V/J genes and CDR3 were assigned using IMGT germline references. Reads were filtered out if the reads had weak V/J assignments (E-value above 1e-6), no CDR3, stop codons, out-of-frame junctions, or ambiguous translated residues. V3J clonotypes were defined as sequences sharing the same inferred V gene, J gene, and CDR3 amino acid sequence. The percentage overlap between two repertoires was calculated by dividing the number of shared unique clonotypes by the size of the smaller repertoire. RTK rarefaction, the Chao1 estimator, and Recon v2.1 estimates of unobserved clonotypes were used to assess repertoire richness. For all TCRbeta clonotypes obtained by the gDNA method from a few donors, generation probabilities were computed with OLGA. Entries here come from immuneACCESS through TCRdb and include only in-frame sequences with V and J called. Some clones fail to appear in such tables; in the studies checked, an unresolved V gene covers under half of the shortfall, and the cause of the remainder is unknown. From that table come the V and J calls and clone size; the DNA was used to work out D and trimming. The sample data list around 2,100,000 clones, and roughly 95% of these were observed just once. 1.2% of the sample comes from the top ten.

This record comes from a study of shared clonotypes between healthy human individuals (dated by TCRdb to the early 2020s). A note on the overall study: The cohort included a few men and a couple of women between 18 and 49 years of age. Per donor, three plates each were used for CD4 naive and CD4 memory, two for CD8 naive, and one for CD8 memory. Leukapheresis yielded between about 0.85 and 10 billion PBMCs per donor. To increase sequencing depth and limit assay-specific biases, different laboratories used diverse techniques to prepare libraries and sequence TCR repertoires. Blood TCR repertoires of roughly 5 healthy adults were deeply sequenced to estimate repertoire size and the extent of clonotype sharing between individuals.

Study-wide findings and limitations: Sampling was restricted to blood, and TCR repertoires in tissues likely differ from the TCR repertoires found in blood. Naive subsets generally had larger estimated clonotype richness than memory subsets. Rarefaction of sorted-subset datasets indicated incomplete sequencing despite the large sequencing depth. Compared with non-shared clonotypes, the clonotypes found in all four sorted-subset donors had higher generation probabilities. Based on pairwise subsampling, the degree of clonotype sharing among donors was expected to be affected by sequencing depth. Because the study included a small number of donors, the genetic and exposure-history diversity represented was limited. When several donors were compared, the shared fraction of clonotypes was about 5.2% for naive CD4, approximately 3.5% for naive CD8, 2.3% for memory CD4, and 0.4% for memory CD8.

CD8 naive samples were obtained by positive selection for CCR7 among CD45RO-negative cells, yielding a CD45RA+CCR7+ population from which TemRA cells were excluded. Donors were healthy HIV-negative adults with no recently reported acute infections or vaccinations. All donors were Caucasian adults living in Nashville, Tennessee, USA. Blood was obtained by leukapheresis, after which PBMCs were separated by Ficoll-Histopaque density gradient centrifugation and cryopreserved in liquid nitrogen vapor phase. Analytical flow cytometry was used to check the purity and quantity of every magnetically sorted T cell population. Each sorted fraction had its genomic DNA isolated and then quantified by UV absorbance on a Nanodrop 2000c.

The TCR was taken from a young man in good health. Sample: naive CD8+ T cells sorted from blood. This sample's cell subset or site label indicates: CD45RA+CCR7+. The V gene is TRBV7-6 and the J gene is TRBJ1-1; a tentative D call is TRBD1 (6 bases match). The CDR3 reads CASSTPRGGAVNTEAFF. The DNA is as follows: TGTGCCAGCAGCACTCCGCGCGGGGGCGCGGTAAACACTGAAGCTTTCTTT.